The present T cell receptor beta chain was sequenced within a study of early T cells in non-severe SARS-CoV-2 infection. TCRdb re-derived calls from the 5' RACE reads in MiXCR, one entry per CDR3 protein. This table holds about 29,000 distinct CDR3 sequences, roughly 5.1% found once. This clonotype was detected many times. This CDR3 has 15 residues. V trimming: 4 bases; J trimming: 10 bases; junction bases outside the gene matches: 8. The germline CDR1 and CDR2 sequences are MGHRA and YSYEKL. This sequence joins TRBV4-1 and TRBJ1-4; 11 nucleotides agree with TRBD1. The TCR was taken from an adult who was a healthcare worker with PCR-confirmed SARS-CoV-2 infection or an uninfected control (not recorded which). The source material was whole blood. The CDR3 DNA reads TGCGCCAGCAGCCTTGGACCGGGACAGGGGGGAAAACTGTTTTTT. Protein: CASSLGPGQGGKLFF.